The 5 T cell receptor beta chains presented below share a single source sample, sequenced in a study of T cell repertoires in cytomegalovirus infection. TCRdb itself ran the reads through MiXCR, one entry per CDR3 protein. The data contain roughly 87,000 distinct CDR3 sequences, approximately 30% of them seen just once; the ten biggest clones take up more than 70%. No antigens are known for them. Sample: CD8+ T cells from cultured PBMCs, taken from culture after CMV antigen stimulation. The receptors derive from a human donor in good health (CMV status not recorded). Some clones in this sample may be carry-over from other donors' samples.

The gene calls are TRBV12-3 or TRBV12-4 and TRBJ2-1; 13 bases line up with TRBD2. Germline trimming cut 2 bases from V and 9 bases from J; bases unmatched to any gene: 4. The CDR3 runs 15 residues. Here the CDR3 DNA reads TGTGCCAGCAGTTTAACCGGACTAGCGGGGGTTGAGCAGTTCTTC. Protein: CASSLTGLAGVEQFF.

This clonotype was recorded at least ten times. The chain uses TRBV5-5 and TRBJ1-2, with 9 bases identical to TRBD1. Germline CDR1 reads SGHKS; CDR2 reads YYEKEE (reference sequence). The CDR3 totals 16 residues. V lost 0 bases and J lost 2; bases outside the gene matches: 5. CDR3 loop: CASSLGTGDLNYGYTF. The DNA for the CDR3 is TGTGCCAGCAGCTTGGGGACAGGGGACCTCAACTATGGCTACACCTTC.

This rearrangement joins TRBV12-3 or TRBV12-4 to TRBJ1-1; a weak D match, TRBD1 (5 bases). The CDR3 has 12 amino acids. V lost 6 bases and J 6 bases, leaving 11 bases between the germline ends. CDR3 loop: CASSPGGAEAFF. The CDR3 DNA follows: TGTGCCAGCAGCCCCGGGGGGGCTGAAGCTTTCTTT.

The sample holds a few counts of this clonotype. This chain's CDR3 is CASSLGTGLYYEQYF. The CDR3 DNA follows: TGTGCCAGCAGCCTCGGAACAGGCCTATACTACGAGCAGTACTTC. This sequence joins TRBV7-7 and TRBJ2-7, with TRBD1 as a possible D gene (5 bases). V lost 5 bases, J lost 3 bases, and 17 bases lay in between. The CDR3 spans 15 residues. Germline lookup yields CDR1 SSHAT and CDR2 FNYEAQ (reference sequence).

The sample holds many counts of this clonotype. The CDR3, as DNA: TGTGCCAGCAGTGAGTGGGGGGTAAACAATGAGCAGTTCTTC. Its translation: CASSEWGVNNEQFF. V is TRBV12-3 or TRBV12-4 and J is TRBJ2-1, with D possibly TRBD2 on 6 matching bases. V was shortened by 5 bases and J by 5 bases, with 13 bases between the two germline ends. The CDR3 is made up of 14 amino acids.